The clone carrying this T cell receptor (beta chain) came up once. The sample belongs to a study of patients and donors after allogeneic stem cell transplantation. From germline, CDR1 is KGHDR and CDR2 SFDVKD. CDR3 length: 14 residues. V gave up 3 bases and J gave up 3 bases; unmatched junction bases: 4. In TCRdb, the RT-PCR reads were re-called with MiXCR into one record per CDR3 protein. The repertoire holds approximately 200,000 distinct CDR3 sequences, with around two fifths as singletons. The source of this sequence is a human donor who was either an allogeneic HSCT recipient or a stem cell or donor lymphocyte infusion donor (not recorded which). It is not recorded whose cells these are; they may come from a transplant donor. This sequence joins TRBV24-1 and TRBJ2-7; 7 positions match TRBD2. Material: blood, either unsorted or a sorted T cell fraction (not recorded which). The CDR3 bases are TGTGCCACCAGTGATGGGGGGGTAGACTACGAGCAGTACTTC. This translates into CATSDGGVDYEQYF.